Listed below are T cell receptor beta chains from one sample, sequenced in a study of neurological immune-mediated disorders. TCRdb itself ran the 5' RACE reads through MiXCR, one entry per CDR3 protein. This sample has 100,000 to 150,000 distinct CDR3 sequences, with more than 2.5% found just once. The sequencing input was PBMCs. The receptors were gathered from a woman aged 25-40 years with multiple sclerosis. Both conserved end residues are part of each CDR3. The D gene is left open where the match is weak. Size is stated for part of the rows, as once, few or many counts, or as a class when the clone is expanded.

d_gene,abundance,v_gene,j_gene,CDR3nt,CDR3aa
TRBD2,many,TRBV20-1,TRBJ2-5,TGCAGTGCCATGACTAGCGGGAAGGAGACCCAGTACTTC,CSAMTSGKETQYF
TRBD2,many,TRBV12-3/TRBV12-4,TRBJ2-3,TGTGCCAGCAGTTTTGAGCGGGGGGGCACAGATACGCAGTATTTT,CASSFERGGTDTQYF
TRBD1,many,TRBV20-1,TRBJ1-5,TGCAGTGCTAGCAACCCGACAGGGAATCAGCCCCAGCATTTT,CSASNPTGNQPQHF
TRBD2,many,TRBV7-9,TRBJ2-1,TGTGCCAGCAGCGTCACCGGGACTAGCGGAGCGTACAATGAGCAGTTCTTC,CASSVTGTSGAYNEQFF
TRBD2,many,TRBV7-9,TRBJ2-1,TGTGCCAGCAGCTCGACTAGCGGGGGGCATGGCGGGGATGAGCAGTTCTTC,CASSSTSGGHGGDEQFF
TRBD2,many,TRBV20-1,TRBJ2-5,TGCAGTGCTAGACCCTCGGGACTAGCGGGAGCGGAGACCCAGTACTTC,CSARPSGLAGAETQYF
NA,many,TRBV5-8,TRBJ1-1,TGTGCCAGCAGTAAGAGGACAGTAAGCACTGAAGCTTTCTTT,CASSKRTVSTEAFF
NA,many,TRBV5-1,TRBJ1-2,TGCGCCAGCAGCTTGGTACAGGGCCATGGCTACACCTTC,CASSLVQGHGYTF
NA,many,TRBV13,TRBJ2-5,TGTGCCAGCAGCTTATCGGGTGGAGAGACCCAGTACTTC,CASSLSGGETQYF
NA,many,TRBV13,TRBJ2-7,TGTGCCAGCAGCCCGGGCAGGGCGGGGGCGGACGAGCAGTACTTC,CASSPGRAGADEQYF
NA,many,TRBV27,TRBJ1-1,TGTGCCAGCAGTCAAACTAGAGGCACTGAAGCTTTCTTT,CASSQTRGTEAFF
NA,many,TRBV20-1,TRBJ1-2,TGCAGTGCTACAGTATACTATGGCTACACCTTC,CSATVYYGYTF
NA,many,TRBV3-1,TRBJ2-7,TGTGCCAGCAGCCAAGATTTGGGTCGAGGGGCATACGAGCAGTACTTC,CASSQDLGRGAYEQYF
NA,many,TRBV7-2,TRBJ2-5,TGTGCCAGCAGCTTAGCGGGGGGTGAAGAGACCCAGTACTTC,CASSLAGGEETQYF
TRBD1,NA,TRBV20-1,TRBJ1-2,TGCAGTGCTGTAAACCAGGGGGCGGACTATGGCTACACCTTC,CSAVNQGADYGYTF
TRBD1,many,TRBV7-2,TRBJ2-7,TGTGCCAGCAGCGTGGGACAGGGTCCGGCCTGGGAGCAGTACTTC,CASSVGQGPAWEQYF
NA,many,TRBV20-1,TRBJ2-1,TGCAGTGCTCCATGGCCCCAGCGTAACTACAATGAGCAGTTCTTC,CSAPWPQRNYNEQFF
TRBD2,many,TRBV29-1,TRBJ2-1,TGCAGCGTTGAGGTACTAGCGGCGTACAATGAGCAGTTCTTC,CSVEVLAAYNEQFF
NA,many,TRBV18,TRBJ1-1,TGTGCCAGCTCACCTTACCGTGCTGAAGCTTTCTTT,CASSPYRAEAFF
NA,many,TRBV5-1,TRBJ2-7,TGCGCCAGCAGCTCCACCTCCTACGAGCAGTACTTC,CASSSTSYEQYF
TRBD2,NA,TRBV7-8,TRBJ2-5,TGTGCCAGCAGCTTGGGGACTAGCGGCCTACAAGAGACCCAGTACTTC,CASSLGTSGLQETQYF
TRBD2,many,TRBV3-1,TRBJ2-3,TGTGCCAGCAGCACCCGACTAGCGGGATTCACAGATACGCAGTATTTT,CASSTRLAGFTDTQYF
NA,many,TRBV15,TRBJ1-4,TGTGCCACCAGCAGAGATACTAGCGGTAATGAAAAACTGTTTTTT,CATSRDTSGNEKLFF
NA,many,TRBV30,TRBJ1-2,TGTGCCTGGAGTGTAGAGGGGTCTAACTATGGCTACACCTTC,CAWSVEGSNYGYTF
NA,many,TRBV10-3,TRBJ1-2,TGTGCCATCAGTGAGTGGGAGGACAGCTATGGCTACACCTTC,CAISEWEDSYGYTF
NA,many,TRBV5-6,TRBJ2-7,TGTGCCAGCAGCTTGGAGGGATTAATTGCCTACGAGCAGTACTTC,CASSLEGLIAYEQYF
NA,many,TRBV5-1,TRBJ1-4,TGCGCCAGCAGCTTGTGGGGAAGGCAGGACCAAACTAATGAAAAACTGTTTTTT,CASSLWGRQDQTNEKLFF
NA,once,TRBV5-5,TRBJ2-3,TGTGCCAGCAGCTTGTGGGATAGCACAGATACGCAGTATTTT,CASSLWDSTDTQYF
TRBD1,many,TRBV14,TRBJ2-7,TGTGCCAGCAGCGTCCACTCCACAGGGGTCGAGCAGTACTTC,CASSVHSTGVEQYF
NA,NA,TRBV5-6,TRBJ1-6,TGTGCCAGCAGCCGGGGACTTGGGAATTCACCCCTCCACTTT,CASSRGLGNSPLHF
NA,many,TRBV7-2,TRBJ1-5,TGTGCCAGCAGCTTAGGTGGGGGTGGGCATCAGCCCCAGCATTTT,CASSLGGGGHQPQHF
TRBD1,many,TRBV27,TRBJ2-2,TGTGCCAGCAGGCGTAGGACAGGGCACACCACCGGGGAGCTGTTTTTT,CASRRRTGHTTGELFF
NA,many,TRBV7-9,TRBJ1-2,TGTGCCAGCAGTTCCCCCAGGGTACCTGGCTACACCTTC,CASSSPRVPGYTF
NA,many,TRBV20-1,TRBJ2-1,TGCAGTGCTAAAGACCTAATAGGGGGTTACCATGAGCAGTTCTTC,CSAKDLIGGYHEQFF
NA,many,TRBV4-3,TRBJ1-2,TGCGCCAGCAGCCAAGATCTGGGGAGAGATTATGGCTACACCTTC,CASSQDLGRDYGYTF
NA,many,TRBV12-3/TRBV12-4,TRBJ2-7,TGTGCCAGCACCAAAATCCGGGATGGCGAGCAGTACTTC,CASTKIRDGEQYF
NA,many,TRBV10-3,TRBJ2-7,TGTGCCATCAGCCGAGACAGAGCCGAGCAGTACTTC,CAISRDRAEQYF